The text below deals with one TCR beta chain. Antigen specificity is unknown. The CDR3 has 17 amino acids. The junction had 7 bases not matched to a gene; V was cut back by 0 bases and J by 4 bases. Per germline, CDR1 SGDLS and CDR2 YYNGEE. These data originate in a study of cytomegalovirus exposure and HLA in healthy donors. At the level of the study: Of around 410 genotyped donors, about 81% grouped in the Caucasian-associated ancestry cluster.

General observations from the study: V- and J-gene trimming in TCR beta was tied to a missense DCLRE1C variant by an analysis performed later. Reports showed the classifier diagnosing cytomegalovirus status with high specificity and sensitivity.

The PCR was carried out with 60 Vbeta primers and 13 Jbeta primers. Data came from immunoSEQ multiplex PCR; TCRdb stores just in-frame clones and leaves some out. The sample lists about 130,000 clones, about four fifths occurring once. This TCR came from a woman aged 35 to 49 in good health and CMV-seronegative. Sequenced input: PBMCs. The rearrangement joins TRBV9 to TRBJ2-1, with 10 bases fitting TRBD2. As DNA, the CDR3 is TGTGCCAGCAGCGTAGGAGGAGGACTAGCGGTTTACAATGAGCAGTTCTTC. This encodes CASSVGGGLAVYNEQFF. The full variable domain, completed using reference TRBV9 and TRBJ2-1, is DSGVTQTPKHLITATGQRVTLRCSPRSGDLSVYWYQQSLDQGLQFLIQYYNGEERAKGNILERFSAQQFPDLHSELNLSSLELGDSALYFCASSVGGGLAVYNEQFFGPGTRLTVL.